This TCR beta chain derives from a study of Graves' ophthalmopathy and Graves' hyperthyroidism. As concerns this clonotype: Its antigen remains unknown.

Between the trimmed V and J ends, which lost 3 bases and 5 bases, there was a span of 10 bases. The CDR3 contains 12 residues. The germline CDR1 and CDR2 sequences are DFQATT and SNEGSKA (reference sequence). Ophthalmopathy absent within 18 months of follow-up marked hyperthyroidism as stable. Points from the study as a whole: Blood contained most expanded thyroid clonotypes exceeding 0.001 frequency.

Amplifying from RNA transcripts, the study obtained TCR beta CDR3 regions. The workflow started with a first-round RT-PCR run with HTBI primers and then moved on to a second-round multiplex PCR. TCRdb fed the multiplex PCR reads into MiXCR, producing one record per CDR3 protein. This sample has roughly 380,000 distinct CDR3 sequences, with 15% found just once. V usage is TRBV20-1 and J usage is TRBJ2-5; D ambiguous. This receptor was obtained from a woman aged 18-30 years with stable Graves' hyperthyroidism. The source material was peripheral blood. The CDR3: CSARNGVETQYF. CDR3 nucleotide sequence: TGCAGTGCTAGGAACGGCGTGGAGACCCAGTACTTC.